This T cell receptor (beta chain) was retrieved from a study of siplizumab effects on memory and regulatory T cells. Study-wide findings and caveats: Tracing alloreactive clones into unstimulated subsets worked for only a minor fraction of them. Mean Treg-derived proportions of mappable alloreactive CD4+ clones were less than 75% for siplizumab and roughly 27% for controls.

V lost 7 bases, J lost 0 bases, and 9 bases lay in between. Per the germline V gene, CDR1 is MNHNS and CDR2 is SASEGT. The CDR3 is made up of 14 amino acids. The assay looked at around 100,000 TCR templates in each sample. Produced via immunoSEQ multiplex PCR; TCRdb's table is partial and in-frame only. The sample has 87,000 or so clones, 94% seen once. A note on this clone: The antigen is unknown.

The sequence derives from a human donor in good health. Material for sequencing was non-Treg CD4+ T cells sorted from blood. The V call is TRBV6-1, the J call TRBJ1-4; unclear D gene. CDR3 DNA sequence: TGTGCCAGCAACCTCGACCCAACTAATGAAAAACTGTTTTTT. This sequence encodes CASNLDPTNEKLFF.